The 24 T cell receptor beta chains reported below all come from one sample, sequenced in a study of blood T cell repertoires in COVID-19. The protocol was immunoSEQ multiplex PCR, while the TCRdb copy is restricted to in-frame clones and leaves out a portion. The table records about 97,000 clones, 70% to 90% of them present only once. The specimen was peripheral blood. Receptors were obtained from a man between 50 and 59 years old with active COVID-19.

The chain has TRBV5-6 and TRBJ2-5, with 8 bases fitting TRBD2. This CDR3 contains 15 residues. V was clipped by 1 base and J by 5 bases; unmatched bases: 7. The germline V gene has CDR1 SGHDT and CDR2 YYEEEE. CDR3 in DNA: TGTGCCAGCAGCTTGTACCGGGGGGGCCTTGAGACCCAGTACTTC. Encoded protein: CASSLYRGGLETQYF. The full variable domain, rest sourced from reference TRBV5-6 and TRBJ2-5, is DAGVTQSPTHLIKTRGQQVTLRCSPKSGHDTVSWYQQALGQGPQFIFQYYEEEERQRGNFPDRFSGHQFPNYSSELNVNALLLGDSALYLCASSLYRGGLETQYFGPGTRLLVL.

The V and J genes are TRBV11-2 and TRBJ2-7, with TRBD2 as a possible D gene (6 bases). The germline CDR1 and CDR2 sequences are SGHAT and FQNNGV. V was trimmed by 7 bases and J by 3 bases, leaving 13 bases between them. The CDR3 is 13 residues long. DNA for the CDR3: TGTGCCAGCACTCCGGGGGACCACTACGAGCAGTACTTC. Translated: CASTPGDHYEQYF. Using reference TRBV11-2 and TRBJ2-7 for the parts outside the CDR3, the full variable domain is EAGVAQSPRYKIIEKRQSVAFWCNPISGHATLYWYQQILGQGPKLLIQFQNNGVVDDSQLPKDRFSAERLKGVDSTLKIQPAKLEDSAVYLCASTPGDHYEQYFGPGTRLTVT.

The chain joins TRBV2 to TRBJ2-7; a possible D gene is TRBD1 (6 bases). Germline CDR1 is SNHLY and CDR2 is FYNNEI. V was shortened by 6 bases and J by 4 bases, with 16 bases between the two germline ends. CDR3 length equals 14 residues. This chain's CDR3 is CASRTGSVGYEQYF. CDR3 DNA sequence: TGTGCCAGCAGAACAGGGTCAGTCGGTTACGAGCAGTACTTC.

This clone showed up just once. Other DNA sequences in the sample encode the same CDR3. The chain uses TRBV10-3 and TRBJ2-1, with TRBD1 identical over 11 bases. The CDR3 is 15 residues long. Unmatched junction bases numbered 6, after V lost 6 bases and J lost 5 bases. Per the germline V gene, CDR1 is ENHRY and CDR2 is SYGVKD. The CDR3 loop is CAIRPRDRGDNEQFF. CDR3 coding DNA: TGTGCCATCAGACCTCGGGACAGGGGGGACAATGAGCAGTTCTTC.

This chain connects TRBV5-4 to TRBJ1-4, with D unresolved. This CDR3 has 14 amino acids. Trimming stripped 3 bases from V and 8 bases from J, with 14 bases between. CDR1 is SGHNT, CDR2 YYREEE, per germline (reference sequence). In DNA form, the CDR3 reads TGTGCCAGCAGCTGGCGGGGTCCAAGCGAAAAACTGTTTTTT. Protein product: CASSWRGPSEKLFF.

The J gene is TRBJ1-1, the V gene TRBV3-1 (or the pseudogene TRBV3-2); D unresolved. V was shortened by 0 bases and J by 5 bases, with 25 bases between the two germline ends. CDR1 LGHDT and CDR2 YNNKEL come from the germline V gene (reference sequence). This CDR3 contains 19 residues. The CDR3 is CASSQDIGTTSGLGTEAFF. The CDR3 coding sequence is TGTGCCAGCAGCCAAGATATCGGCACAACCTCCGGGTTAGGAACTGAAGCTTTCTTT.

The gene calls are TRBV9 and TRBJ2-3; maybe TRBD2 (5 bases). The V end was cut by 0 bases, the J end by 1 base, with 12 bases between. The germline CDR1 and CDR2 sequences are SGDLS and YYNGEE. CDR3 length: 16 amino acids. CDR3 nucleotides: TGTGCCAGCAGCGTAGGAGGGAGCCACGGCACAGATACGCAGTATTTT. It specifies CASSVGGSHGTDTQYF.

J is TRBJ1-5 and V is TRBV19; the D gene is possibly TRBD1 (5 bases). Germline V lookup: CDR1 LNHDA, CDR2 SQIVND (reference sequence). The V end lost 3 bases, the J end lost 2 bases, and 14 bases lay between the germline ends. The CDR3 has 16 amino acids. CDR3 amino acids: CASSISGTYGNQPQHF. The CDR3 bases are TGTGCCAGTAGTATTTCGGGGACTTACGGCAATCAGCCCCAGCATTTT. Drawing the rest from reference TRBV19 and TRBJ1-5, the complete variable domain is DGGITQSPKYLFRKEGQNVTLSCEQNLNHDAMYWYRQDPGQGLRLIYYSQIVNDFQKGDIAEGYSVSREKKESFPLTVTSAQKNPTAFYLCASSISGTYGNQPQHFGDGTRLSIL.

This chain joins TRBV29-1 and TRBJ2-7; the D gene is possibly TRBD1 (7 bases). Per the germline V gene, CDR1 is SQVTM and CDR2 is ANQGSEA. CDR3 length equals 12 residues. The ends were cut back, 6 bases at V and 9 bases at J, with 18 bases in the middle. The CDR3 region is CSVEEGAQVQYF. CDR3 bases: TGCAGCGTGGAGGAGGGGGCTCAGGTGCAGTACTTC.

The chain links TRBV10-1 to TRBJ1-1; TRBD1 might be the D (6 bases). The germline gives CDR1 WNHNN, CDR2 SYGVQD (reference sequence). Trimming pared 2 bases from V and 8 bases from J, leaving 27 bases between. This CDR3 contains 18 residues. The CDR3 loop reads CASSEIRLAGVTSVEAFF. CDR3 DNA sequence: TGCGCCAGCAGTGAGATTCGGCTGGCAGGGGTAACCTCCGTCGAAGCTTTCTTT.

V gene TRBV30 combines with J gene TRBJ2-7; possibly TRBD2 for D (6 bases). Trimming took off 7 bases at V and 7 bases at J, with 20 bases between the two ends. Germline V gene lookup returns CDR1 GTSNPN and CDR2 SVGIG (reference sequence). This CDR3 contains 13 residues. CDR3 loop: CAYDRGGAGEQYF. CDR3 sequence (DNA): TGTGCCTACGACAGAGGAGGTGCGGGGGAGCAGTACTTC.

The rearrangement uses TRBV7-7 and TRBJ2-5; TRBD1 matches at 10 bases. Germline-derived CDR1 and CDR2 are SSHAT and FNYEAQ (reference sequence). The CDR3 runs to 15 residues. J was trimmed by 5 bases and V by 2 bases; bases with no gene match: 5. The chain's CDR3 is CASSLRQGAWETQYF. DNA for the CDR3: TGTGCCAGCAGCTTAAGACAGGGGGCATGGGAGACCCAGTACTTC. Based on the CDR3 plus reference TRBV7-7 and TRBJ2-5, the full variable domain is GAGVSQSPRYKVTKRGQDVTLRCDPISSHATLYWYQQALGQGPEFLTYFNYEAQPDKSGLPSDRFSAERPEGSISTLTIQRTEQRDSAMYRCASSLRQGAWETQYFGPGTRLLVL.

The CDR3 DNA reads as TGTGCCAGCAGGAAAACAGTGAACACTGAAGCTTTCTTT. It specifies CASRKTVNTEAFF. V gene TRBV11-2 combines with J gene TRBJ1-1, with D uncertain. This CDR3 comprises 13 residues. V shed 6 bases and J shed 0 bases, with 8 bases lying between them. Germline V gives CDR1 SGHAT, CDR2 FQNNGV.

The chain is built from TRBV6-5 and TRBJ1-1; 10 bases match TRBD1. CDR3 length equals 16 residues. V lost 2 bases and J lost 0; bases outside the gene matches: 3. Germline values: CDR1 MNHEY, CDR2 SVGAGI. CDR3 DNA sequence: TGTGCCAGCAGTTACCTGACAGGGGGCATGAACACTGAAGCTTTCTTT. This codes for CASSYLTGGMNTEAFF.

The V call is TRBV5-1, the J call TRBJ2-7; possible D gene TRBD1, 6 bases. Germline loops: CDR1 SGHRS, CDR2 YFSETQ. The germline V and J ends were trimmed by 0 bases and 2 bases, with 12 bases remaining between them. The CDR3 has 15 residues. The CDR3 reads CASSLESGVTYEQYF. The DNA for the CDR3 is TGCGCCAGCAGCTTGGAGTCAGGGGTCACCTACGAGCAGTACTTC.

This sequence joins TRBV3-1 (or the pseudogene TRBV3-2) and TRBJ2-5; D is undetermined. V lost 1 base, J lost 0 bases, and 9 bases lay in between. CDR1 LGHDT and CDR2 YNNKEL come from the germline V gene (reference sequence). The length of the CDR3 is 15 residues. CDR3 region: CASSQAVSYQETQYF. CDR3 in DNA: TGTGCCAGCAGCCAAGCTGTCTCGTACCAAGAGACCCAGTACTTC.

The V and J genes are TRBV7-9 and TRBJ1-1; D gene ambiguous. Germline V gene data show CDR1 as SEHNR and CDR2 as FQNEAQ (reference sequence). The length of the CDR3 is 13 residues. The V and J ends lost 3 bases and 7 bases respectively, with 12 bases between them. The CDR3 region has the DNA TGTGCCAGCAGCTTTGATGGACGGGGTGAAGCTTTCTTT. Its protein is CASSFDGRGEAFF.

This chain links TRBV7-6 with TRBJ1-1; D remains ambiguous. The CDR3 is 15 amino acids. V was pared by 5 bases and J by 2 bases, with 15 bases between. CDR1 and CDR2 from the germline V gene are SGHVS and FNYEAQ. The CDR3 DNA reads TGTGCCAGCAGCCGCGGGCCGCGCAGCAACACTGAAGCTTTCTTT. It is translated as CASSRGPRSNTEAFF.

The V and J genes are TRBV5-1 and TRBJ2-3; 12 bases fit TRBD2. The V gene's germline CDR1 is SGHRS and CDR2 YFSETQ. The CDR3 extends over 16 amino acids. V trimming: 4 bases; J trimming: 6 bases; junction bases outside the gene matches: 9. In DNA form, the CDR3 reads TGCGCCAGCAGCCCGTCACTAGCGGGGGGCGCGGATACGCAGTATTTT. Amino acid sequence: CASSPSLAGGADTQYF.

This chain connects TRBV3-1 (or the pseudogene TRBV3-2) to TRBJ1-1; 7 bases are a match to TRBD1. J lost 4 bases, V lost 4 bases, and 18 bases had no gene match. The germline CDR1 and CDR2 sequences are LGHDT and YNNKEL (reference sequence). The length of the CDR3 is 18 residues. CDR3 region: CASSPPATGLKLSTEAFF. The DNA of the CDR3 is TGTGCCAGCAGCCCCCCCGCGACAGGGCTAAAATTGAGCACTGAAGCTTTCTTT.

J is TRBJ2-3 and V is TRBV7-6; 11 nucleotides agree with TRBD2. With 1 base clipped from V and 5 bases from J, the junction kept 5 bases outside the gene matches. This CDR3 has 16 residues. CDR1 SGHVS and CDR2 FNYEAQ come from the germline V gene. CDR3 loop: CASSLVSGLAVDTQYF. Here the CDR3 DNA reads TGTGCCAGCAGCTTAGTTTCGGGACTAGCGGTAGATACGCAGTATTTT.

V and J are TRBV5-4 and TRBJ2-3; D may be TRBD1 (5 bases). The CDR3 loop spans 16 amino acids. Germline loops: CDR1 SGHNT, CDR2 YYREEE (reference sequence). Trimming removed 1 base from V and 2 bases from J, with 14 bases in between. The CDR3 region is CASSLRSGKSTDTQYF. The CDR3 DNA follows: TGTGCCAGCAGCTTGCGGTCAGGGAAATCCACAGATACGCAGTATTTT.

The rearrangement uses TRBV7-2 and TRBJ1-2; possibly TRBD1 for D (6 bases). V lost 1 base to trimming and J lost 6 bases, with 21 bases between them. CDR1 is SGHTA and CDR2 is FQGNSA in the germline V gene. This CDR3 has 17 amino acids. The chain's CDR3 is CASSLDVGASLMDGYTF. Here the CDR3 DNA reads TGTGCCAGCAGCTTAGACGTGGGGGCGTCTTTGATGGATGGCTACACCTTC.

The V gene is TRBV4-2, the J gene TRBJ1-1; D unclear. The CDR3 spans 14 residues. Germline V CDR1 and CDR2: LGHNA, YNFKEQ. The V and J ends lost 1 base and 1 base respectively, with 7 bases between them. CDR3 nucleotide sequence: TGTGCCAGCAGCCAAGTCCGACAGAACACTGAAGCTTTCTTT. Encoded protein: CASSQVRQNTEAFF.